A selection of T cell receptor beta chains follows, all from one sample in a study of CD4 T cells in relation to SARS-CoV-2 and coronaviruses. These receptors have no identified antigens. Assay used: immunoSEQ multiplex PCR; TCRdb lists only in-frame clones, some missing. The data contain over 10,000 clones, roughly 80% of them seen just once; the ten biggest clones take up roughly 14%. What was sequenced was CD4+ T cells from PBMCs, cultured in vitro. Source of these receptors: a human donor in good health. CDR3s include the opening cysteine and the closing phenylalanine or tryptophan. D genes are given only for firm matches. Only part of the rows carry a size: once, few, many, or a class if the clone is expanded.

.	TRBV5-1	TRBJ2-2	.	CASSPGSNTGELFF	TGCGCCAGCAGCCCCGGATCGAACACCGGGGAGCTGTTTTTT
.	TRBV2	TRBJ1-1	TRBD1	CASSFTGGNTEAFF	TGTGCCAGCAGTTTTACAGGGGGAAACACTGAAGCTTTCTTT
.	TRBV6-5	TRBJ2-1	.	CASSYTRTGIYNEQFF	TGTGCCAGCAGTTACACGAGGACCGGGATCTACAATGAGCAGTTCTTC
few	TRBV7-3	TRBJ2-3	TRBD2	CASSLGGSTSDTQYF	TGTGCCAGCAGCTTAGGCGGGAGTACTTCGGATACGCAGTATTTT
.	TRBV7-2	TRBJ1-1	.	CASRQLSLLRQAEAFF	TGTGCCAGCAGACAACTCAGCTTATTAAGACAGGCTGAAGCTTTCTTT
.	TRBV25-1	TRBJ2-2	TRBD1	CASSDPQGGNTGELFF	TGTGCCAGCAGTGACCCACAGGGGGGCAACACCGGGGAGCTGTTTTTT
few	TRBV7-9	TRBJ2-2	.	CASSLGVNTGELFF	TGTGCCAGCAGCCTGGGGGTGAACACCGGGGAGCTGTTTTTT
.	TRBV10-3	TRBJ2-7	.	CAIRDSVQAYEQYF	TGTGCCATCAGGGACAGCGTCCAAGCCTACGAGCAGTACTTC
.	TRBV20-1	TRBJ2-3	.	CSASLVGLKDTQYF	TGCAGTGCTAGTCTCGTGGGATTGAAAGATACGCAGTATTTT
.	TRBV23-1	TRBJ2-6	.	CASSQSLQTGANVLTF	TGCGCCAGCAGTCAATCGCTCCAAACTGGGGCCAACGTCCTGACTTTC
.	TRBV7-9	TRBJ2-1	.	CASTLTSYNEQFF	TGTGCCAGCACCCTGACTAGCTACAATGAGCAGTTCTTC
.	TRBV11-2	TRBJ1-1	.	CASSLMSGQKNTEAFF	TGTGCCAGCAGCTTAATGTCTGGACAGAAGAACACTGAAGCTTTCTTT
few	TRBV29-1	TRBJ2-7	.	CSVERLSVYEQYF	TGCAGCGTTGAACGGCTTAGCGTATACGAGCAGTACTTC
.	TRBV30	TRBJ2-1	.	CAWESLRKSFNEQFF	TGTGCCTGGGAGTCTCTCAGGAAATCATTCAATGAGCAGTTCTTC
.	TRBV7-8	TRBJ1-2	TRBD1	CASIQDRELGGYTF	TGTGCCAGCATCCAGGACAGGGAACTTGGGGGCTACACCTTC
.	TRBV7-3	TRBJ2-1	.	CASSLTRLGGEQFF	TGTGCCAGCAGCTTAACTCGTCTAGGAGGCGAGCAGTTCTTC
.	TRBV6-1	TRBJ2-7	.	CASSESWRGYYEQYF	TGTGCCAGCAGTGAATCTTGGCGGGGATACTACGAGCAGTACTTC
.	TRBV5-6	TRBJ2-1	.	CASRVGTRNNEQFF	TGTGCCAGCAGGGTAGGAACTCGGAACAATGAGCAGTTCTTC
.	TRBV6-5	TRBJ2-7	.	CASRVGTAYEQYF	TGTGCCAGCAGGGTAGGGACTGCCTACGAGCAGTACTTC
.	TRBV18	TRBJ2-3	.	CASSPGLLTDTQYF	TGTGCCAGCTCCCCGGGTCTCCTCACAGATACGCAGTATTTT
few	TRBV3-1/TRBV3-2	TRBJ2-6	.	CASSQEGANVLTF	TGTGCCAGCAGCCAAGAAGGGGCCAACGTCCTGACTTTC
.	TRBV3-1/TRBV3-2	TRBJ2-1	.	CASSQAGPGEQFF	TGTGCCAGCAGCCAAGCCGGCCCCGGTGAGCAGTTCTTC
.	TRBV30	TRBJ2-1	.	CAWSVGQRVRNEQFF	TGTGCCTGGAGTGTGGGTCAGCGGGTCCGGAATGAGCAGTTCTTC
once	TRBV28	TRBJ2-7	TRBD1	CASSTGATGKEEQYF	TGTGCCAGCAGTACTGGTGCGACAGGGAAGGAAGAGCAGTACTTC
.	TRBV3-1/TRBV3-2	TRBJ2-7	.	CASSQDPEVFEQYF	TGTGCCAGCAGCCAAGATCCGGAGGTTTTCGAGCAGTACTTC
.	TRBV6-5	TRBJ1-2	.	CASSPTFWGIDGYTF	TGTGCCAGCAGTCCCACCTTTTGGGGAATTGACGGCTACACCTTC
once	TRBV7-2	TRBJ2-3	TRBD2	CATRVAGSTDTQYF	TGTGCTACCCGGGTAGCGGGGAGCACAGATACGCAGTATTTT
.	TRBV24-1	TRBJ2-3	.	CATSDPRGTDTQYF	TGTGCCACCAGTGACCCCAGGGGCACAGATACGCAGTATTTT
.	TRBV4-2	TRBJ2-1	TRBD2	CASSQASGRGNNEQFF	TGTGCCAGCAGCCAGGCTAGCGGGAGGGGGAACAATGAGCAGTTCTTC
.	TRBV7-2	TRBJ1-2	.	CASSEPGHPNYGYTF	TGTGCCAGCAGCGAACCGGGACACCCAAACTATGGCTACACCTTC
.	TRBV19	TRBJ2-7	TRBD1	CASSFTGAYEQYF	TGTGCCAGTTCCTTTACAGGGGCCTACGAGCAGTACTTC
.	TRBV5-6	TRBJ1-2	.	CASSLVGPNYGYTF	TGTGCCAGCAGCTTGGTGGGGCCAAACTATGGCTACACCTTC
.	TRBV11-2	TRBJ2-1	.	CASSGGLSSYNEQFF	TGTGCCAGCAGCGGGGGGTTGAGCTCCTACAATGAGCAGTTCTTC
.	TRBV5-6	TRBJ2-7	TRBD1	CASSLDRGWEQYF	TGTGCCAGCAGCTTGGACAGGGGGTGGGAGCAGTACTTC
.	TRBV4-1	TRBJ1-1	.	CASSQDMDPSSKAFF	TGCGCCAGCAGCCAAGATATGGACCCGAGTTCAAAAGCTTTCTTT
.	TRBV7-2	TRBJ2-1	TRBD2	CASSPMGGDEQFF	TGTGCCAGCAGCCCCATGGGGGGGGATGAGCAGTTCTTC
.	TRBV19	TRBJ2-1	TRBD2	CASSIDLPSGSSYNEQFF	TGTGCCAGTAGTATAGATCTGCCTAGCGGGAGTTCCTACAATGAGCAGTTCTTC
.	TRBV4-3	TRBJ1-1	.	CASSQETPLPAFF	TGCGCCAGCAGCCAAGAAACACCGTTACCAGCTTTCTTT